Listed here are 18 T cell receptor beta chains from one sample, sequenced in a study of T cells in Graves' hyperthyroidism and ophthalmopathy. Using RNA transcripts as the source, TCR beta CDR3 regions were amplified. During a first-round RT-PCR of the TCR CDR3, the HTBI primer set was used. A single record per CDR3 protein comes from TCRdb applying MiXCR to the multiplex PCR reads. The sample includes a few hundred thousand distinct CDR3 sequences, around a sixth of them seen just once. The sequencing sample was made of blood. The source is a man aged 18 to 29 with Graves' ophthalmopathy.

This rearrangement joins TRBV7-3 to TRBJ2-5; 10 bases line up with TRBD2. V was clipped by 2 bases and J by 2 bases; unmatched bases: 11. The CDR3 runs to 18 residues. Germline CDR1 is SGHTA and CDR2 is FQGTGA. CDR3 DNA sequence: TGTGCCAGCAGCTTATCCCCAATGACTAGCGGGCTACAAGAGACCCAGTACTTC. Its protein product is CASSLSPMTSGLQETQYF.

This clonotype was counted between two and nine times. An end of the junction differs from the germline gene, which may be a read error. The chain carries TRBV20-1 and TRBJ1-5; 8 bases agree with TRBD1. The V gene's germline CDR1 is DFQATT and CDR2 SNEGSKA (reference sequence). The CDR3 is 15 residues long. In DNA, the CDR3 is TGCAGTGCTCTTGAAGGGACAGGCGGGAGTCAGCCCCGGCATTTT. This sequence encodes CSALEGTGGSQPRHF.

This clonotype appeared many times. The V call is TRBV7-2, the J call TRBJ1-2; D remains ambiguous. The germline V and J ends were trimmed by 3 bases and 4 bases, with 12 bases remaining between them. CDR1 is SGHTA and CDR2 is FQGNSA in the germline V gene. The CDR3 extends over 14 amino acids. CDR3 region: CASSFGYGSYGYTF. For the CDR3, the DNA is TGTGCCAGCAGCTTTGGTTATGGCAGCTATGGCTACACCTTC.

This clonotype appeared a few times. The rearrangement joins TRBV6-6 to TRBJ1-5, with unresolved D. There are 18 residues in the CDR3. The V gene lost 0 bases and the J gene lost 0 bases, with 15 bases spanning the gap. CDR1 MNHNY and CDR2 SVGAGI come from the germline V gene (reference sequence). CDR3 DNA: TGTGCCAGCAGTTACTCGGTCAGGACGCGCTATAGCAATCAGCCCCAGCATTTT. Its protein product is CASSYSVRTRYSNQPQHF.

This chain connects TRBV14 to TRBJ2-1; TRBD2 matches 7 bases. The trim removed 0 bases at V and 7 bases at J, leaving 9 bases unmatched. Germline lookup yields CDR1 SGHDN and CDR2 FVKESK. The CDR3 totals 16 residues. In DNA, the CDR3 is TGTGCCAGCAGCCAAGATTTGTGGGGGGGACCGAATGAGCAGTTCTTC. Amino acids: CASSQDLWGGPNEQFF. The complete variable domain, with remaining parts taken from reference TRBV14 and TRBJ2-1, reads EAGVTQFPSHSVIEKGQTVTLRCDPISGHDNLYWYRRVMGKEIKFLLHFVKESKQDESGMPNNRFLAERTGGTYSTLKVQPAELEDSGVYFCASSQDLWGGPNEQFFGPGTRLTVL.

The genes are TRBV6-5 and TRBJ2-7; possible D gene TRBD2, 6 bases. V lost 2 bases to trimming and J lost 0 bases, with 14 bases between them. The CDR3 runs to 16 residues. The germline V gene encodes CDR1 MNHEY and CDR2 SVGAGI. The CDR3 DNA reads TGTGCCAGCAGTTACCCGCGGGACCTTAGCTCCTACGAGCAGTACTTC. Translation: CASSYPRDLSSYEQYF.

This clonotype was detected ten times or more. The rearrangement links TRBV18 to TRBJ1-1; 10 positions match TRBD1. The CDR3 spans 14 residues. CDR1 is KGHSH and CDR2 is LQKENI in the germline V gene. V shed 3 bases, J shed 6 bases, and the junction held 4 bases outside the gene matches. CDR3 DNA sequence: TGTGCCAGCTCACCGGGACAGGGGCGGGCTGAAGCTTTCTTT. Translating gives CASSPGQGRAEAFF.

This clonotype has at least ten counts. The chain's CDR3 is CASSLGQDGPGELFF. The CDR3 nucleotides read TGTGCCAGCAGTCTCGGACAGGATGGGCCCGGGGAGCTGTTTTTT. The V gene is TRBV12-3 or TRBV12-4, the J gene TRBJ2-2, with TRBD1 matching 7 bases. The junction had 9 bases not matched to a gene; V was cut back by 5 bases and J by 6 bases. The CDR3 has 15 residues.

This clonotype came up a few times. The conserved closing phenylalanine or tryptophan is absent in this CDR3, likely reflecting a read error. This rearrangement joins TRBV6-1 to TRBJ1-1; maybe TRBD1 (5 bases). Germline V CDR1 and CDR2: MNHNS, SASEGT. The CDR3 covers 14 residues. With 5 bases removed from V and 3 bases from J, the gap between germline ends came to 13 bases. In DNA form, the CDR3 reads TGTGCCAGCAGTCCACTTAGAGGGGACACTGAAGCTTTCCTT. This sequence encodes CASSPLRGDTEAFL.

The table lists this clonotype with many counts. The chain employs TRBV6-5 and TRBJ2-5; 9 nucleotides line up with TRBD2. This CDR3 is built from 16 residues. V was pared by 2 bases and J by 2 bases, with 6 bases of the junction left unmatched. Germline V gene data show CDR1 as MNHEY and CDR2 as SVGAGI. This CDR3 reads CASSYAPSGEQETQYF. Here the CDR3 DNA reads TGTGCCAGCAGTTACGCGCCTAGCGGGGAGCAAGAGACCCAGTACTTC.

This clonotype was counted between two and nine times. The rearrangement joins TRBV6-1 to TRBJ2-5; 11 nucleotides align to TRBD2. V shed 6 bases, J shed 5 bases, and the junction held 8 bases outside the gene matches. The length of the CDR3 is 15 residues. Germline CDR1 and CDR2: MNHNS and SASEGT. In DNA form, the CDR3 reads TGTGCCAGCAGAGGTAGCGGGGGGGCCGAGGAGACCCAGTACTTC. It translates to CASRGSGGAEETQYF.

The table lists this clonotype with many counts. The chain employs TRBV28 and TRBJ2-3; the D is unclear. The germline V gene encodes CDR1 MDHEN and CDR2 SYDVKM. This CDR3 has 18 residues. Trimming took off 5 bases at V and 0 bases at J, with 21 bases between the two ends. Here the CDR3 DNA reads TGTGCCAGCAGTCGTCCCCCGTCCTCCGGTCCTAGCACAGATACGCAGTATTTT. Translation gives CASSRPPSSGPSTDTQYF.

V and J are TRBV19 and TRBJ1-3; TRBD1 is a possible D gene (5 bases). This CDR3 comprises 13 residues. Trimming removed 7 bases at V and 2 bases at J, with 9 bases between. CDR1 and CDR2 from the germline V gene are LNHDA and SQIVND (reference sequence). CDR3 in DNA: TGTGCCAGTAACGGGGACGCTGGAAACACCATATATTTT. It encodes CASNGDAGNTIYF.

Many counts were recorded for this clonotype. This chain connects TRBV2 to TRBJ2-7; D is undetermined. This CDR3 has 13 residues. V was clipped by 6 bases and J by 4 bases, with 13 bases between them. Germline values: CDR1 SNHLY, CDR2 FYNNEI. DNA of the CDR3: TGTGCCAGCAGCGGATTTGGGGTTTACGAGCAGTACTTC. Its translation is CASSGFGVYEQYF.

Concerning this clonotype itself: Given a much more abundant clone one base away, this may be a read error. The chain employs TRBV28 and TRBJ1-1, with TRBD1 matching over 7 bases. Trimming cost V 5 bases and J 3 bases; bases outside gene matches: 9. Looked up from germline, CDR1 is MDHEN and CDR2 is SYDVKM. CDR3 size: 15 residues. Here the CDR3 DNA reads TGTGCCAGCAGTATAGTCCGGACAGGAGACACTGAAGCTTTCTTT. Translation gives CASSIVRTGDTEAFF.

This clonotype has ten or more counts. The chain has TRBV6-1 and TRBJ1-2; a possible D gene is TRBD1 (5 bases). This CDR3 is built from 13 residues. The germline gives CDR1 MNHNS, CDR2 SASEGT. Trimming stripped 4 bases from V and 8 bases from J, with 14 bases between. The CDR3 DNA sequence: TGTGCCAGCAGTGCCACGGGGGAGGAAGGCTACACCTTC. It translates to CASSATGEEGYTF.

This clonotype occurred many times. The J gene is TRBJ1-4, the V gene TRBV28, with unresolved D. The V gene lost 7 bases and the J gene lost 3 bases, with 9 bases spanning the gap. Germline lookup yields CDR1 MDHEN and CDR2 SYDVKM. The CDR3 contains 13 residues. CDR3 sequence (DNA): TGTGCCAGCATGGACGGTCCTAATGAAAAACTGTTTTTT. Translated, it gives CASMDGPNEKLFF.

This clonotype occurred a few times. The rearrangement joins TRBV20-1 to TRBJ1-2, with a tentative D call TRBD1 (6 bases). V was clipped by 6 bases and J by 7 bases, with 18 bases between them. The germline gives CDR1 DFQATT, CDR2 SNEGSKA (reference sequence). The CDR3 spans 13 residues. This chain's CDR3 is CSATTGYRSGYTF. CDR3 in DNA: TGCAGTGCGACGACAGGTTACCGTAGTGGCTACACCTTC.